The source of this T cell receptor (beta chain) is a study of blood T cell repertoires in COVID-19. As for the study in general: Acute and convalescent COVID-19 samples came from the United States, Italy and Spain. PBMCs, B-cell-depleted T cells, or T cells were the source of the cDNA or gDNA that made up the material.

CDR1 is LNHDA and CDR2 is SQIVND in the germline V gene (reference sequence). The CDR3 is 15 amino acids. Trimming cost V 10 bases and J 0 bases, with 18 bases left between them. Study processing details: For nucleated cells, counts were estimated from reference gene primer amplification. Measured with immunoSEQ multiplex PCR; TCRdb has only the in-frame clones, and not every one. V and J calls and clone size follow that table, whereas D and trimming were derived from the DNA. Of 200,000 to 250,000 clones in the sample, about 85% were seen once. The TCR was taken from a man aged 45-65 years who had recovered from COVID-19. The chain couples TRBV19 to TRBJ1-1; unclear D gene. The sequencing sample was made of peripheral blood. The CDR3 nucleotides are TGTGCCACCACCCCAGAGCACAGTTTGAACACTGAAGCTTTCTTT. Protein sequence: CATTPEHSLNTEAFF.